This T cell receptor beta chain was sequenced during a study of cytomegalovirus exposure and HLA in healthy donors. The count of this clone is one. V dropped 9 bases and J dropped 5 bases, with 13 bases sitting between them. The CDR3 contains 12 residues. In germline, CDR1 is MNHNY, CDR2 SVGAGI (reference sequence). The PCR made use of 60 Vbeta and 13 Jbeta primers. Sequencing was performed with immunoSEQ multiplex PCR; in TCRdb, only in-frame clones are kept and a portion is missing. The profile covers some 150,000 clones, with about four fifths appearing a single time and roughly 4.9% taken by the ten largest.

The chain links TRBV6-6 to TRBJ2-5; D uncertain. This TCR came from a woman younger than 35 in good health and CMV-seropositive. Sequenced material: PBMCs. CDR3 sequence (DNA): TGTGCCAGTGGCCAGTTTCAGGAGACCCAGTACTTC. The encoded protein is CASGQFQETQYF.